This T cell receptor (beta chain) was sequenced in a study of control samples from healthy donors and cancer patients. Clones were sequenced by immunoSEQ multiplex PCR, and TCRdb holds only the in-frame ones, with some missing. The sample lists some 89,000 clones, approximately 81% occurring once. V lost 3 bases and J lost 9; bases outside the gene matches: 15. This CDR3 has 16 amino acids. This sequence was found in a woman aged 40 to 49 in good health. The rearrangement joins TRBV23-1 to TRBJ2-3, with TRBD2 matching over 7 bases. TRBV23-1 carries the ORF label, with uncertain function. The material sequenced was blood. CDR3 DNA sequence: TGCGCCAGCAGTCACCCCCGGGGGAGGGACCTAGTCACGCAGTATTTT. Its translation is CASSHPRGRDLVTQYF.